Below, one TCR beta chain is given with its context. The antigen is unknown. Sequencing was performed with immunoSEQ multiplex PCR; in TCRdb, only in-frame clones are kept and a portion is missing. The data contain approximately 83,000 clones, about four fifths of them seen just once; the ten biggest clones take up 3.5% to 4.5%. The data are from a study of radiotherapy plus CTLA-4 blockade in lung cancer. Study overall: Among enrolled patients, 15% to 20% responded and 25% to 35% achieved disease control. The study, taken as a whole, reports: The study found tumor-derived TCR clones expanded in blood after radiotherapy plus ipilimumab.

Chemo-refractory metastatic non-small-cell lung cancer patients underwent focal radiation alongside CTLA-4 blockade with ipilimumab. The CDR3 has 16 residues. The germline V gene encodes CDR1 SGHNT and CDR2 YYREEE (reference sequence). With 4 bases clipped from V and 4 bases from J, the junction kept 10 bases outside the gene matches. The receptor was isolated from a human donor with non-small cell lung cancer who had a partial response to radiotherapy plus ipilimumab. Some clones in this sample may be carry-over from other donors' samples. This chain joins TRBV5-4 and TRBJ2-1; TRBD2 matches at 8 bases. Sequencing used peripheral blood, obtained from a patient treated with radiotherapy plus ipilimumab. The CDR3 reads CASSRHFSGVYNEQFF. The CDR3 DNA sequence: TGTGCCAGCAGCCGGCATTTTAGCGGGGTTTACAATGAGCAGTTCTTC.